This T cell receptor (beta chain) was retrieved from a study of early T cells in non-severe SARS-CoV-2 infection. About the research overall: The authors sequenced bulk RNA from unsorted whole blood, leaving chains unpaired.

Overall study findings and caveats: The matching step, a VDJdb search, favored anti-spike CD8 responses and missed private and CD4 specificities.

This clonotype was recorded a few times. Its antigen is as yet unknown. Unique molecular identifiers tagged individual cDNA molecules. One entry per CDR3 protein results from TCRdb running MiXCR on the 5' RACE reads. This sample has around 77,000 distinct CDR3 sequences, with around 12% found just once. The CDR3 is made up of 15 amino acids. The J segment lost 5 bases and the V segment lost 4 bases, leaving 3 bases of the junction unmatched. Germline V gene sequence: CDR1 SGHNT, CDR2 YYREEE (reference sequence). Sample: whole blood, taken at baseline. This TCR was recovered from an adult who was a healthcare worker with PCR-confirmed SARS-CoV-2 infection or an uninfected control (not recorded which). The donor label of this sample is uncertain. This chain uses TRBV5-4 with TRBJ2-3; TRBD2 matches 14 bases. The CDR3 loop is CASSAGTSGGDTQYF. The CDR3 DNA reads TGTGCCAGCAGCGCCGGGACTAGCGGGGGAGATACGCAGTATTTT.